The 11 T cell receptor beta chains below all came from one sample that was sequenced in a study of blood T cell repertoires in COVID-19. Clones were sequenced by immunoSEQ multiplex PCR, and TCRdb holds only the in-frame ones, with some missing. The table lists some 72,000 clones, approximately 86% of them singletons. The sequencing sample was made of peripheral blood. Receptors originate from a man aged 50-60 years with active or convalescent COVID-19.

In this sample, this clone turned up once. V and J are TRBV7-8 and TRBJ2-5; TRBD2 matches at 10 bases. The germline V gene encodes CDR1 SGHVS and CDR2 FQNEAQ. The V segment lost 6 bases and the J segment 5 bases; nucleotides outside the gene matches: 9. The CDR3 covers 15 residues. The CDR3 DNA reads TGTGCCAGCAGTCCCAGCGGGGGGGCCGGGGAGACCCAGTACTTC. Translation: CASSPSGGAGETQYF.

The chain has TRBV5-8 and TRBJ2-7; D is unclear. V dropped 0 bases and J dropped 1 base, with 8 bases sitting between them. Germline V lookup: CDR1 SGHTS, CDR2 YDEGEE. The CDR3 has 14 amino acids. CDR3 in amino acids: CASSLGQESYEQYV. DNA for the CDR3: TGTGCCAGCAGCTTGGGCCAAGAGTCCTACGAGCAGTACGTC.

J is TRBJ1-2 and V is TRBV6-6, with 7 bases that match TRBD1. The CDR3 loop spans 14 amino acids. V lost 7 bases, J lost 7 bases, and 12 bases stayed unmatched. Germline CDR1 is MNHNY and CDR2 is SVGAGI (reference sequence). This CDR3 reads CASNTGARPGGYTF. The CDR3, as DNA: TGTGCCAGCAATACAGGGGCCCGACCAGGTGGCTACACCTTC.

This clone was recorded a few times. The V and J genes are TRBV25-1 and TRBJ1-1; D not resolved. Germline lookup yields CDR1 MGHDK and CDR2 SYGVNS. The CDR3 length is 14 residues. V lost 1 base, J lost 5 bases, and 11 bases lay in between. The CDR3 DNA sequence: TGTGCCAGCAGTGAATCACGGGGAGGAACTGAAGCTTTCTTT. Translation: CASSESRGGTEAFF.

The CDR3 spells CASSSTGGVTEAFF. The CDR3 DNA reads as TGTGCCAGTAGTTCTACAGGGGGAGTCACTGAAGCTTTCTTT. The rearrangement links TRBV19 to TRBJ1-1; TRBD1 aligns across 8 bases. The CDR3 is 14 residues long. Germline CDR1 is LNHDA and CDR2 is SQIVND (reference sequence). Trimming removed 5 bases from V and 4 bases from J; junction bases left unmatched: 6.

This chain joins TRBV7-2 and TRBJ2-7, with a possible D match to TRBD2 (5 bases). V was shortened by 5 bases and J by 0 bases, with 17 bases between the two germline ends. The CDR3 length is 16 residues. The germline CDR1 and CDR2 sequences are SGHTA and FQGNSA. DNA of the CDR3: TGTGCCAGCAGCCCCTGCCTCACTGAGGGCTCCTACGAGCAGTACGTC. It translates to CASSPCLTEGSYEQYV.

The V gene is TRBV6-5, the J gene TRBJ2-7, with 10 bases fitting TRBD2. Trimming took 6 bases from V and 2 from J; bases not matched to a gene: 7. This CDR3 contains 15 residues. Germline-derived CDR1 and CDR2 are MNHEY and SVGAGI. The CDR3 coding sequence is TGTGCCAGCAGCCCCACTAGCGGGGAACCCTACGAGCAGTACGTC. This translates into CASSPTSGEPYEQYV.

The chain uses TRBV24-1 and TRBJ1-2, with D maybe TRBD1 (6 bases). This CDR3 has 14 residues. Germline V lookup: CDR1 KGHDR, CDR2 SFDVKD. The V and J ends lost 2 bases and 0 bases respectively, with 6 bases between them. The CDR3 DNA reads TGTGCCACCAGTGATTGGACAGCTAACTATGGCTACACCTTC. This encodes CATSDWTANYGYTF.

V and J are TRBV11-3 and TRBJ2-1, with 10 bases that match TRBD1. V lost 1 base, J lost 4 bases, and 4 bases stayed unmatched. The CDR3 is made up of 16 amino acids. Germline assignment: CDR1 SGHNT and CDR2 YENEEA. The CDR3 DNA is TGTGCCAGCAGCTTAGGCCGGGACAGGGGTTACAATGAGCAGTTCTTC. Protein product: CASSLGRDRGYNEQFF.

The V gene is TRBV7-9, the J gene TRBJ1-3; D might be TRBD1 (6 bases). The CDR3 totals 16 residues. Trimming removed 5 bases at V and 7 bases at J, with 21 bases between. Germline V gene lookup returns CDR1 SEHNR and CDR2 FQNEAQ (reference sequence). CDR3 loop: CASSPPGHRVGNTIYF. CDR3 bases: TGTGCCAGCAGCCCGCCGGGACACAGGGTCGGGAACACCATATATTTT.

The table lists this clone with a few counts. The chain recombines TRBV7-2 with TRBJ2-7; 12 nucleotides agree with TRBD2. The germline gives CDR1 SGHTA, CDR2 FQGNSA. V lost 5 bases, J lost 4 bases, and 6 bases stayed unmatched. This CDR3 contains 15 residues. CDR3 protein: CASSRTSGVAYEQYF. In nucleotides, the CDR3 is TGTGCCAGCAGCCGGACTAGCGGGGTAGCTTACGAGCAGTACTTC.